This TCR beta chain was observed in a study of blood T cell repertoires in COVID-19. Overall study context: There were acute and convalescent COVID-19 samples, and they came from the United States, Italy and Spain. From T cells, B-cell-depleted T cells, or PBMCs came the material, which was cDNA or gDNA.

The sample holds a few counts of this clone. The CDR3 totals 15 residues. V trimming: 5 bases; J trimming: 0 bases; junction bases outside the gene matches: 3. The germline V gene encodes CDR1 LNHDA and CDR2 SQIVND (reference sequence). Original processing methods: Quantification of nucleated cells was approximated via reference gene primer amplification. Repertoires were generated with immunoSEQ multiplex PCR, while TCRdb's copy carries only in-frame clones and drops some. V, J and clone size were drawn from that table, and D and trimming were deduced from the DNA. The sample gives tens of thousands of clones, roughly 85% of which show up once; roughly an eighth is in the top ten.

The sample taken for sequencing was peripheral blood. The TCR sequence derives from a woman aged 70-85 years in a cohort sampled during active COVID-19. V usage is TRBV19 and J usage is TRBJ1-5; 8 nucleotides match TRBD1. The CDR3 is CASSPGTGSNQPQHF. CDR3 DNA: TGTGCCAGTAGTCCGGGGACAGGTAGCAATCAGCCCCAGCATTTT.